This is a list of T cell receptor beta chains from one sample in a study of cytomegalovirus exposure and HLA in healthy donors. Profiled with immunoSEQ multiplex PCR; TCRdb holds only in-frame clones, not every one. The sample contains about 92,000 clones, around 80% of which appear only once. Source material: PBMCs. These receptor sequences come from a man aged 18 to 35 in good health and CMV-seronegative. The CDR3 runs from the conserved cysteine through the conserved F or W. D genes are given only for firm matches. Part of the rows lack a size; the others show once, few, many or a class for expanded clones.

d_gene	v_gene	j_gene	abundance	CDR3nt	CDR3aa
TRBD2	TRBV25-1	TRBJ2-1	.	TGTGCCAGCGGGACTAGCGGGGGGGTGCAGTTCTTC	CASGTSGGVQFF
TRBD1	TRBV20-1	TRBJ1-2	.	TGCAGTGCTGGGGACAGGGACTGCACCTTC	CSAGDRDCTF
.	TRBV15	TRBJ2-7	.	TGTGCCACATCTAAAGCGGATAGTTTTGACGAGCAGTACTTC	CATSKADSFDEQYF
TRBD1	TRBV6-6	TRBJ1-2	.	TGTGCCAGCAGGGAATGGACAGGGGAAGGCTACACCTTC	CASREWTGEGYTF
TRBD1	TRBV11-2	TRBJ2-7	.	TGTGCCAGCCAGGGGGCGCAGCCCGAGCAGTACTTC	CASQGAQPEQYF
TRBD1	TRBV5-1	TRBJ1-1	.	TGCGCCAGCAGCGAGGACAGGGGCTTGAACACTGAAGCTTTCTTT	CASSEDRGLNTEAFF
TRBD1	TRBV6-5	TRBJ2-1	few	TGTGCCAGCAGTTTCCTGGACAGGAATGAGCAGTTCTTC	CASSFLDRNEQFF
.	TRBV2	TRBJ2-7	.	TGTGCCAGCAGTGAACGTTCCTACGAGCAGTACTTC	CASSERSYEQYF
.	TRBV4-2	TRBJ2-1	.	TGTGCCAGCAGCCTCGGAGAAGGCGGTAGCTCCTACAATGAGCAGTTCTTC	CASSLGEGGSSYNEQFF
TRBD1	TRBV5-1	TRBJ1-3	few	TGCGCCAGCAGCCCGGGAACAGGGGGTCACCTCTCTGGAAACACCATATATTTT	CASSPGTGGHLSGNTIYF
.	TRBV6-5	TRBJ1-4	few	TGTGCCAGCAGCTTACAAGGAAGGGGAAAGGGACTGTTTTTT	CASSLQGRGKGLFF
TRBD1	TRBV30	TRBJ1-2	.	TGTGCCAGAACCCCGGGACAGGGTGACTATGGCTACACCTTC	CARTPGQGDYGYTF
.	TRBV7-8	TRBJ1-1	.	TGTGCCAGCAGCTTAGTGCACGCCAGGAACACTGAAGCTTTCTTT	CASSLVHARNTEAFF
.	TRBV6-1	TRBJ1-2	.	TGTGCCGGCAGTAACATGTACACTAACTATGGCTACACCTTC	CAGSNMYTNYGYTF
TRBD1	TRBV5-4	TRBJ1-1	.	TGTGCCAGCAGCTTGGTCGGGACAGGGGGCCCTGAAGCTTTCTTT	CASSLVGTGGPEAFF
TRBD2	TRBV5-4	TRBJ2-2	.	TGTGCCAGCAGCTTGGCCTCGGGGGGGCGGAACACCGGGGAGCTGTTTTTT	CASSLASGGRNTGELFF
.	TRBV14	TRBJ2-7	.	TGTGCCAGCAGCCAACGGCAGGGAGGAGAGCAGTACTTC	CASSQRQGGEQYF
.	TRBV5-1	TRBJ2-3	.	TGCGCCAGCAGCTTGGGAGTAGCCGGGGCAGATACGCAGTATTTT	CASSLGVAGADTQYF
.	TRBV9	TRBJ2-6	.	TGTGCCAGCAGCCCTCGGGAGTCCTCTGGGGCCAACGTCCTGACTTTC	CASSPRESSGANVLTF
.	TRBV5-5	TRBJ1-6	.	TGTGCCAGCAGCTTGGACGAGCCAGGGTTGAATTCACCCCTCCACTTT	CASSLDEPGLNSPLHF
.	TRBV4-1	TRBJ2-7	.	TGCGCCAGCAGCCACCCGGAAAGTGGACGACAGGCCTACGAGCAGTACTTC	CASSHPESGRQAYEQYF
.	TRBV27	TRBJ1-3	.	TGTGCCAGCAGTTCCTCGAGCTCTGGAAACACCATATATTTT	CASSSSSSGNTIYF
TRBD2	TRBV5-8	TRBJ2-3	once	TGTGCCAGCAGCCCCGGGACTAGCGGGGGGGCCAGGGCAGATACGCAGTATTTT	CASSPGTSGGARADTQYF
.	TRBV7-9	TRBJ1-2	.	TGTGCCAGCAGCTTAGACAGCGGCTATGGCTACACCTTC	CASSLDSGYGYTF
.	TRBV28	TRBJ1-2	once	TGTGCCAGCAGTCTTCAGGGGAACTATGGCTACACCTTC	CASSLQGNYGYTF
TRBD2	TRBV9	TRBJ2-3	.	TGTGCCAGCAGCGTGGGGACTAGCGAATACACAGATACGCAGTATTTT	CASSVGTSEYTDTQYF
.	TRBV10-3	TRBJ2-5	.	TGTGCCATCAGTGAGTGGGCAGGTGGGGAGAGAAAGACCCAGTACTTC	CAISEWAGGERKTQYF